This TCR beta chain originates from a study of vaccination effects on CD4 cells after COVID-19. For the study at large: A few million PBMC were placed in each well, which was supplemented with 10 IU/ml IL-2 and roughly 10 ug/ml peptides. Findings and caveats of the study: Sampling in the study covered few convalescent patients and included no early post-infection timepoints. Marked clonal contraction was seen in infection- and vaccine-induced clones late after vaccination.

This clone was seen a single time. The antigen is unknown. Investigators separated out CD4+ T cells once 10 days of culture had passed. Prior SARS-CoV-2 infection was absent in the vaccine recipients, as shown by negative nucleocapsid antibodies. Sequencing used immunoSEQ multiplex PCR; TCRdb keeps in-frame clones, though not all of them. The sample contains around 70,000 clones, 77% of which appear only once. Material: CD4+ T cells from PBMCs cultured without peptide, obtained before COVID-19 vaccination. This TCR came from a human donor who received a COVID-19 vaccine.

This CDR3 reads CASSRSGSPYEQYV. Here the CDR3 DNA reads TGTGCCAGCTCACGTAGCGGGTCCCCCTACGAGCAGTACGTC. The chain combines TRBV18 with TRBJ2-7; TRBD2 matches 7 bases. The CDR3 runs to 14 residues. Per the germline V gene, CDR1 is KGHSH and CDR2 is LQKENI. The trim removed 4 bases at V and 2 bases at J, leaving 5 bases unmatched.